Listed below are T cell receptor delta chains from one sample, sequenced in a study of delta chains in infants with herpesvirus infections. TCRdb re-called the RT-PCR reads via CATT. The data contain around 950 delta-chain clones, 27% of them singletons. Material: peripheral blood, obtained at time point 2 of longitudinal follow-up. These receptors originate from a human donor who was a Ugandan infant, either HIV-exposed or HIV-unexposed (not recorded which). Both conserved end residues are part of each CDR3. D genes are given only for firm matches. For some rows the clone size is stated as once, few or many, or as a class when expanded; others skip it.

large	17	TRDV2	TRDJ3	TRDD3	CACDNTGGSWDTRQMFF	TGTGCCTGTGACAATACTGGGGGATCCTGGGACACCCGACAGATGTTTTTC
large	15	TRAV29/DV5	TRDJ1	NA	CAASHGNWLADKLIF	TGTGCAGCAAGCCACGGGAACTGGTTGGCCGATAAACTCATCTTT
large	20	TRDV1	TRDJ1	NA	CALGEFPNRPYPPHSDKLIF	TGTGCTCTTGGGGAATTTCCTAATCGACCTTATCCACCACACTCCGATAAACTCATCTTT
few	23	TRDV1	TRDJ1	TRDD3	CALGELPLSGTHRTGGGTDKLIF	TGTGCTCTTGGGGAACTTCCACTAAGCGGTACTCACAGGACTGGGGGAGGCACCGATAAACTCATCTTT
few	18	TRDV2	TRDJ3	TRDD3	CACDTGGYAAWDTRQMFF	TGTGCCTGTGACACTGGGGGATACGCAGCTTGGGACACCCGACAGATGTTTTTC
large	22	TRDV1	TRDJ1	TRDD3	CALGELMEAFPRTGGHTDKLIF	TGTGCTCTTGGGGAACTAATGGAGGCCTTCCCCCGTACTGGGGGACACACCGATAAACTCATCTTT
large	17	TRDV2	TRDJ2	TRDD3	CACDTVLGVHLTAQLFF	TGTGCCTGTGACACAGTACTGGGGGTCCATTTGACAGCACAACTCTTCTTT
large	17	TRDV1	TRDJ1	NA	CALGPPPKIYYTDKLIF	TGTGCTCTTGGGCCTCCCCCTAAAATTTATTACACCGATAAACTCATCTTT
few	19	TRDV1	TRDJ1	TRDD3	CALGELSTSPLGDTDKLIF	TGTGCTCTTGGGGAATTATCGACTTCCCCACTGGGGGACACCGATAAACTCATCTTT
large	18	TRDV2	TRDJ3	TRDD3	CACDTWGMGSWDTRQMFF	TGTGCCTGTGACACCTGGGGGATGGGCTCCTGGGACACCCGACAGATGTTTTTC
large	16	TRDV3	TRDJ1	NA	CAFSSFWRSYTDKLIF	TGTGCCTTTTCATCCTTCTGGCGGTCGTACACCGATAAACTCATCTTT
large	17	TRDV1	TRDJ1	NA	CALGGRPSSLYTDKLIF	TGTGCTCTTGGGGGTCGGCCTTCCAGCCTATACACCGATAAACTCATCTTT
NA	22	TRDV1	TRDJ1	TRDD3	CALGRMAYVGLLGAQITDKLIF	TGTGCTCTTGGGCGAATGGCCTACGTGGGATTACTGGGGGCTCAGATAACCGATAAACTCATCTTT
large	18	TRDV2	TRDJ3	TRDD3	CACGVLGESSWDTRQMFF	TGTGCCTGTGGCGTACTGGGGGAGAGCTCCTGGGACACCCGACAGATGTTTTTC
medium-sized	16	TRDV1	TRDJ1	NA	CALGEEGIWRTDKLIF	TGTGCTCTTGGGGAAGAAGGGATATGGAGAACCGATAAACTCATCTTT
few	18	TRAV29/DV5	TRDJ1	TRDD3	CAAWPASGGYAGSDKLIF	TGTGCAGCATGGCCTGCCTCTGGGGGATACGCGGGGTCCGATAAACTCATCTTT
large	18	TRDV1	TRDJ1	TRDD2	CALGELGSSYRYTDKLIF	TGTGCTCTTGGGGAACTAGGGTCTTCCTACCGTTACACCGATAAACTCATCTTT
medium-sized	14	TRDV1	TRDJ1	NA	CALGEPRYTDKLIF	TGTGCTCTTGGGGAACCCCGCTACACCGATAAACTCATCTTT
NA	21	TRDV1	TRDJ1	TRDD3	CALGDLSGEGDTTSYTDKLIF	TGTGCTCTTGGGGACCTTAGTGGGGAGGGGGATACTACCTCGTACACCGATAAACTCATCTTT
NA	18	TRDV2	TRDJ3	TRDD3	CACDTGWGSSWDTRQMFF	TGTGCCTGTGACACCGGCTGGGGGAGCTCCTGGGACACCCGACAGATGTTTTTC
large	18	TRDV1	TRDJ1	NA	CALGVKFKKVGYTDKLIF	TGTGCTCTTGGGGTCAAGTTTAAGAAGGTAGGGTACACCGATAAACTCATCTTT
large	18	TRDV1	TRDJ1	NA	CALGARSPCLRYTDKLIF	TGTGCTCTTGGGGCCCGATCACCTTGCCTAAGGTACACCGATAAACTCATCTTT
large	16	TRDV1	TRDJ1	TRDD3	CALGELRIGGYDKLIF	TGTGCTCTTGGGGAACTAAGGATTGGGGGATACGATAAACTCATCTTT
large	18	TRDV1	TRDJ3	NA	CALVPLPTGSWDTRQMFF	TGTGCTCTTGTCCCCCTACCTACTGGCTCCTGGGACACCCGACAGATGTTTTTC
medium-sized	19	TRDV2	TRDJ3	TRDD3	CACDILGDKSSWDTRQMFF	TGTGCCTGTGACATACTGGGGGATAAAAGCTCCTGGGACACCCGACAGATGTTTTTC
NA	16	TRDV3	TRDJ1	TRDD3	CAFDRLGGKYTDKLIF	TGTGCCTTTGATCGTCTGGGGGGCAAATACACCGATAAACTCATCTTT
large	19	TRDV1	TRDJ1	TRDD2	CALGDPFLLDGPQGHKLIF	TGTGCTCTTGGGGATCCGTTCCTACTAGATGGGCCCCAGGGCCATAAACTCATCTTT